This is a list of T cell receptor beta chains from one sample in a study of blood T cells in healthy people across ages. Via MiXCR, TCRdb re-called the 5' RACE reads, giving one row per CDR3 protein. The table includes 1.6 million or so distinct CDR3 sequences, about 32% detected once. Specimen: blood. These receptors originate from a woman in her 30s in good health. CDR3s include the opening cysteine and the closing phenylalanine or tryptophan. Not all rows give a size; the values are once, few, many and, for expanded clones, a class.

J gene,V gene,clone size,CDR3 protein
NA,TRBV5-1,NA,CASSLDTSGPTNLYEQYF
TRBJ2-3,TRBV3-1,NA,CASSPRARADTQYF
TRBJ2-7,TRBV5-1,few,CASSLAGTDSYEQYF
TRBJ1-1,TRBV7-2,many,CASSSIAGVTEAFF
TRBJ2-5,TRBV5-1,few,CASSLATEVGETQYF
TRBJ2-5,TRBV24-1,NA,CATSGQGEETQYF
TRBJ2-3,TRBV5-1,NA,CASSWGTGSLTDTQYF
TRBJ1-5,TRBV10-3,few,CAISDPTGEENQPQHF
TRBJ2-1,TRBV11-2,few,CASTPIGLGSYNEQFF
TRBJ2-3,TRBV7-8,few,CASSKRTSGVSTDTQYF
TRBJ2-3,TRBV13,NA,CASSLGGQHTDTQYF
TRBJ1-1,TRBV3-1,NA,CASSQDVDRGEAFF
TRBJ2-3,TRBV20-1,NA,CSAPHPGQSADTQYF
TRBJ2-7,TRBV5-1,NA,CASSAGTSDSYEQYF
TRBJ2-1,TRBV24-1,few,CATSEPARSYNEQFF
TRBJ2-1,TRBV15,NA,CATSRDMGGGIYNEQFF
TRBJ1-1,TRBV4-1,NA,CASKPKVLIREENTEAFF
TRBJ2-7,TRBV20-1,few,CSAFPRSTASIAGYEQYF
TRBJ2-7,TRBV4-1,many,CASSQDFLAGDHSYEQYF
TRBJ2-3,TRBV20-1,NA,CSKPHKSDTQYF
TRBJ1-6,TRBV7-9,few,CASSTPTGYNSPLHF
TRBJ2-7,TRBV20-1,few,CSARAPEFYEQYF
TRBJ2-5,TRBV9,few,CASSAGPGQKETQYF
TRBJ1-5,TRBV12-3/TRBV12-4,few,CASNRGTGYNQPQHF
TRBJ1-2,TRBV4-1,NA,CASSHSGQPNYGYTF
TRBJ2-5,TRBV28,many,CASSLGLSGETQYF
TRBJ2-3,TRBV9,NA,CASSSQTSGGATQYF
TRBJ2-1,TRBV5-1,NA,CASSLRGGGLDEQFF
TRBJ2-1,TRBV20-1,NA,CSASSPSGSLSSYNEQFF
TRBJ1-5,TRBV14,few,CASSQAQGGNQPQHF
TRBJ1-1,TRBV29-1,many,CSARGGDEAFF
TRBJ2-4,TRBV4-1,NA,CASSQDLLEWGKNIQYF
TRBJ2-3,TRBV4-2,NA,CASRRSVTSGSSDTQYF
TRBJ2-7,TRBV20-1,few,CSASGRGQGFSYEQYF
TRBJ2-5,TRBV3-1,many,CASSQQRGGFGETQYF
TRBJ2-3,TRBV20-1,NA,CSQRLAGALAQYF
TRBJ2-3,TRBV6-1,NA,CASTGRGQGTDTQYF
TRBJ1-2,TRBV27,NA,CASSLTGARNGYTF
TRBJ2-1,TRBV7-2,many,CASSLRQINEQFF
TRBJ2-5,TRBV28,NA,CASSLLVAGGLLGEQYF
TRBJ2-1,TRBV5-1,NA,CASSPTGLAGAPGIYNEQFF
TRBJ2-3,TRBV12-3/TRBV12-4,NA,CASSWGVRADAQYF
TRBJ2-7,TRBV27,NA,CASQDRVKYEQYF
TRBJ2-3,TRBV20-1,NA,CSARGGSERTDTQYF
TRBJ1-1,TRBV10-3,NA,CAISESNRPNTEAFF
TRBJ2-1,TRBV27,NA,CASRENLAGDQFF
TRBJ2-5,TRBV28,NA,CASSSRGSRETQYF
TRBJ2-7,TRBV12-3/TRBV12-4,many,CASSPRQGSYEQYF
TRBJ2-5,TRBV27,NA,CASSLMDRQREYF
TRBJ2-7,TRBV7-6,NA,CASGPRASEDSYEQYF
TRBJ2-7,TRBV4-1,many,CASSPFHPGQGHEQYF
TRBJ1-2,TRBV2,NA,CASKGDSRYTF
TRBJ1-1,TRBV5-1,NA,CASSASGTGYTEAFF